This T cell receptor beta chain emerged from a study of shared clonotypes between healthy human individuals. As for the study in general: The cohort had two women and a few men, ages 18 to 49.

Trimming took 2 bases from V and 4 from J; bases not matched to a gene: 6. Germline CDR1 and CDR2: MGHRA and YSYEKL. The CDR3 consists of 16 residues. The donors were all Caucasian adults (living in Nashville, Tennessee). Genomic DNA of each subset was evenly split across several immunoSEQ plates. Using immunoSEQ multiplex PCR, the repertoire was profiled, and TCRdb retains in-frame clones only, with some absent. The sample contains 400,000 to 600,000 clones, roughly 83% of which appear only once. Sequenced material: PBMCs. This clonotype was obtained from a woman in her forties in good health. Some clones in this sample may be carry-over from other donors' samples. The V and J genes are TRBV4-1 and TRBJ2-2; TRBD2 matches 8 bases. In DNA form, the CDR3 reads TGCGCCAGCAGCCAACGAGCGGGAGTACCCACCGGGGAGCTGTTTTTT. Translating gives CASSQRAGVPTGELFF.